Shown below are 20 T cell receptor beta chains from a single sample sequenced in a study of cytomegalovirus exposure and HLA in healthy donors. 13 Jbeta primers and 60 Vbeta primers were used for the PCR. The repertoire was sequenced with immunoSEQ multiplex PCR; TCRdb's copy has only in-frame clones and lacks some. The sample shows 50,000 or so clones, 75% to 80% of them seen only once. The source material was PBMCs. The receptors stem from a middle-aged woman in good health and CMV-seropositive.

CDR3: CASSRDRGNSPLHF. The CDR3 DNA sequence: TGCGCCAGCAGCCGGGACAGGGGTAATTCACCCCTCCACTTT. The genes are TRBV4-1 and TRBJ1-6; 10 nucleotides align to TRBD1. The CDR3 spans 14 residues. V was clipped by 4 bases and J by 6 bases; unmatched bases: 0. Germline V lookup: CDR1 MGHRA, CDR2 YSYEKL.

This chain links TRBV11-2 with TRBJ1-2; D may be TRBD1 (5 bases). The CDR3 spans 14 residues. With 1 base removed from V and 8 bases from J, the gap between germline ends came to 14 bases. CDR1 is SGHAT, CDR2 FQNNGV, per germline. CDR3 sequence: CASSLVLSGGGYTF. The CDR3 DNA reads as TGTGCCAGCAGCTTAGTGTTGTCGGGGGGAGGCTACACCTTC.

This sequence joins TRBV15 and TRBJ2-7; possibly TRBD1 for D (6 bases). The V end was cut by 5 bases, the J end by 3 bases, with 8 bases between. The CDR3 extends over 12 amino acids. The germline CDR1 and CDR2 sequences are LNHNV and YYDKDF (reference sequence). This CDR3 is CATSGQSYEQYF. The DNA of the CDR3 is TGTGCCACCAGCGGACAGAGCTACGAGCAGTACTTC.

In its sample, this clone was seen once. CDR3 DNA sequence: TGTGCCAGCAGCCGGGACAGGGGGCTGTGTACCTTC. This encodes CASSRDRGLCTF. This sequence joins TRBV5-6 and TRBJ1-2; 12 bases map to TRBD1. The length of the CDR3 is 12 residues. Germline V gene data show CDR1 as SGHDT and CDR2 as YYEEEE. V lost 4 bases, J lost 14 bases, and 6 bases stayed unmatched.

The V gene is TRBV4-2, the J gene TRBJ2-1; TRBD2 aligns across 8 bases. Trimming cost V 1 base and J 5 bases; bases outside gene matches: 4. Germline V gene data show CDR1 as LGHNA and CDR2 as YNFKEQ. The CDR3 length is 15 residues. In DNA, the CDR3 is TGTGCCAGCAGCCAAGCCGGGGGGGCCAACAATGAGCAGTTCTTC. Amino acids: CASSQAGGANNEQFF.

The rearrangement uses TRBV30 and TRBJ1-3; D is uncertain. Trimming shortened V by 0 bases and J by 2 bases, and 5 bases separated the two germline ends. Germline V gives CDR1 GTSNPN, CDR2 SVGIG (reference sequence). This CDR3 has 13 residues. CDR3 sequence: CAWSVQPGNTIYF. DNA of the CDR3: TGTGCCTGGAGTGTACAACCTGGAAACACCATATATTTT.

The V and J genes are TRBV9 and TRBJ1-2; D perhaps matches TRBD1 (6 bases). The V and J ends lost 3 bases and 4 bases respectively, with 10 bases between them. CDR1 is SGDLS and CDR2 is YYNGEE in the germline V gene. The CDR3 contains 13 residues. The CDR3 DNA sequence: TGTGCCAGCAGCGAAGGGGGTTCCTATGGCTACACCTTC. Protein sequence: CASSEGGSYGYTF. Based on the CDR3 plus reference TRBV9 and TRBJ1-2, the full variable domain is DSGVTQTPKHLITATGQRVTLRCSPRSGDLSVYWYQQSLDQGLQFLIQYYNGEERAKGNILERFSAQQFPDLHSELNLSSLELGDSALYFCASSEGGSYGYTFGSGTRLTVV.

This rearrangement joins TRBV7-2 to TRBJ2-7; 9 nucleotides match TRBD1. This CDR3 has 14 residues. Germline CDR1 SGHTA, CDR2 FQGNSA. Losses at the gene ends were 1 base for V and 4 bases for J; bases not matched to a gene: 2. CDR3: CASSLVQGAYEQYF. CDR3 nucleotides: TGTGCCAGCAGCTTAGTACAGGGGGCTTACGAGCAGTACTTC. Full variable domain (remainder filled in from reference TRBV7-2 and TRBJ2-7): GAGVSQSPSNKVTEKGKDVELRCDPISGHTALYWYRQSLGQGLEFLIYFQGNSAPDKSGLPSDRFSAERTGGSVSTLTIQRTQQEDSAVYLCASSLVQGAYEQYFGPGTRLTVT.

The chain's CDR3 is CASSLRAGSSYNEQFF. In nucleotides, the CDR3 is TGTGCCAGCAGCTTACGAGCGGGGAGCTCCTACAATGAGCAGTTCTTC. The chain links TRBV7-2 to TRBJ2-1, with 7 positions matching TRBD2. Germline values: CDR1 SGHTA, CDR2 FQGNSA. V was clipped by 2 bases and J by 0 bases; unmatched bases: 4. The CDR3 consists of 16 residues. Drawing the rest from reference TRBV7-2 and TRBJ2-1, the complete variable domain is GAGVSQSPSNKVTEKGKDVELRCDPISGHTALYWYRQSLGQGLEFLIYFQGNSAPDKSGLPSDRFSAERTGGSVSTLTIQRTQQEDSAVYLCASSLRAGSSYNEQFFGPGTRLTVL.

This chain connects TRBV6-5 to TRBJ2-7; D might be TRBD1 (6 bases). Germline loops: CDR1 MNHEY, CDR2 SVGAGI. Trimming stripped 6 bases from V and 3 bases from J, with 15 bases between. The CDR3 loop spans 14 amino acids. CDR3 protein: CASSSSGTNYEQYF. The CDR3 bases are TGTGCCAGCAGCTCCTCGGGGACAAACTACGAGCAGTACTTC.

The rearrangement joins TRBV4-2 to TRBJ2-4; 10 nucleotides match TRBD1. The junction had 7 bases not matched to a gene; V was cut back by 5 bases and J by 9 bases. There are 14 residues in the CDR3. Per the germline V gene, CDR1 is LGHNA and CDR2 is YNFKEQ. CDR3 DNA sequence: TGTGCCAGCAGCTACGGACAGGGGGGAGGCATTCAGTACTTC. It encodes CASSYGQGGGIQYF.

The chain employs TRBV28 and TRBJ2-1, with 8 bases aligning to TRBD1. V gave up 6 bases and J gave up 3 bases; unmatched junction bases: 7. The length of the CDR3 is 15 residues. The germline V gene has CDR1 MDHEN and CDR2 SYDVKM. This chain's CDR3 is CASREPRGLYNEQFF. CDR3 coding DNA: TGTGCCAGCAGGGAACCCAGGGGGCTCTACAATGAGCAGTTCTTC.

This clone has only one observation. The rearrangement uses TRBV11-2 and TRBJ1-1, with D unclear. Per the germline V gene, CDR1 is SGHAT and CDR2 is FQNNGV. V was cut by 4 bases and J by 7 bases, with 13 bases left in between. The CDR3 contains 13 residues. Written as DNA, the CDR3 is TGTGCCAGCAGCTCCTCCAGGAGGAATGAAGCTTTCTTT. Its protein product is CASSSSRRNEAFF.

The V call is TRBV13, the J call TRBJ2-7; 7 positions agree with TRBD1. Trimming took 4 bases from V and 3 from J; bases not matched to a gene: 3. CDR3 size: 13 residues. Germline V CDR1 and CDR2: PRHDT, FYEKMQ (reference sequence). CDR3 nucleotides: TGTGCCAGCAGCTCGACAGGGTTCTACGAGCAGTACTTC. This codes for CASSSTGFYEQYF.

The chain combines TRBV11-2 with TRBJ2-5; 7 bases map to TRBD2. V dropped 7 bases and J dropped 8; count of bases not matched to a gene: 13. This CDR3 contains 14 residues. The germline V gene encodes CDR1 SGHAT and CDR2 FQNNGV. CDR3 DNA sequence: TGTGCCAGCACCCTAGCACGGGAGGACCAAACCCAGTACTTC. Translation gives CASTLAREDQTQYF.

The genes are TRBV19 and TRBJ1-1, with 7 bases aligning to TRBD1. This CDR3 is built from 13 residues. From germline, CDR1 is LNHDA and CDR2 SQIVND (reference sequence). With 7 bases clipped from V and 0 bases from J, the junction kept 2 bases outside the gene matches. CDR3 sequence: CASKGALNTEAFF. CDR3 coding DNA: TGTGCCAGTAAGGGGGCCCTGAACACTGAAGCTTTCTTT. The entire variable domain, with the rest obtained from reference TRBV19 and TRBJ1-1, is as follows: DGGITQSPKYLFRKEGQNVTLSCEQNLNHDAMYWYRQDPGQGLRLIYYSQIVNDFQKGDIAEGYSVSREKKESFPLTVTSAQKNPTAFYLCASKGALNTEAFFGQGTRLTVV.

V is TRBV5-1 and J is TRBJ2-7, with D hard to call. V was shortened by 3 bases and J by 4 bases, with 14 bases between the two germline ends. The germline gives CDR1 SGHRS, CDR2 YFSETQ. There are 14 residues in the CDR3. The CDR3 region is CASSSDGSRYEQYF. CDR3 bases: TGCGCCAGCAGCTCGGATGGGTCGAGGTACGAGCAGTACTTC.

The chain couples TRBV5-4 to TRBJ2-3; 10 nucleotides agree with TRBD2. This CDR3 is built from 15 residues. Germline V gene data show CDR1 as SGHNT and CDR2 as YYREEE (reference sequence). Trimming at V came to 4 bases and at J to 2 bases, leaving 4 bases not matched to a gene. Written as DNA, the CDR3 is TGTGCCAGCAGCCCCCTAGCGGGAGACACAGATACGCAGTATTTT. It encodes CASSPLAGDTDTQYF.

This clone was seen only a few times. The J gene is TRBJ1-4, the V gene TRBV6-6, with D possibly matching TRBD1 (6 bases). There are 14 residues in the CDR3. Looked up from germline, CDR1 is MNHNY and CDR2 is SVGAGI (reference sequence). The V end was cut by 5 bases, the J end by 8 bases, with 15 bases between. CDR3 in DNA: TGTGCCAGCAGTAGGGGGGGGGCCCTAGAAAAACTGTTTTTT. Protein: CASSRGGALEKLFF.

The rearrangement links TRBV10-2 to TRBJ1-2; the match to TRBD1 covers 7 bases. Germline V lookup: CDR1 WSHSY, CDR2 SAAADI. The CDR3 spans 12 residues. Unmatched junction bases numbered 7, after V lost 7 bases and J lost 8 bases. This chain's CDR3 is CASTMTGNGYTF. CDR3 DNA sequence: TGCGCCAGCACTATGACAGGGAACGGCTACACCTTC.